This is a list of T cell receptor beta chains from one sample in a study of human T cells and chemical hapten exposure. TCRdb re-called the RACE reads with MiXCR, one entry per CDR3 protein. This table holds 65,000 to 95,000 distinct CDR3 sequences, 8.6% found once. Sequenced sample: whole blood. These receptors were taken from a female donor in good health. Some clones in this sample may be carry-over from other donors' samples. Each CDR3 is given with its conserved first and last residue. The D gene is left open where the match is weak. Some rows have no size entry. The others give once, few or many, or a class for an expanded clone.

j_call clone_size d_call v_call cdr3_nt cdr3_aa
TRBJ1-2 NA NA TRBV5-1 TGCGCCAGCAGCTTTATTCAGACCGAGCTCTATGGCTACACCTTC CASSFIQTELYGYTF
TRBJ2-7 many NA TRBV20-1 TGCAGTGCTTCGGACAGATACTACGAGCAGTACTTC CSASDRYYEQYF
TRBJ2-7 many TRBD2 TRBV6-5 TGTGCCAGCAGCCAGCGGGGGGCCTACGAGCAGTACTTC CASSQRGAYEQYF
TRBJ2-3 few NA TRBV5-4 TGTGCCAGCAGTCCATCCCCCCTAGCAAGAGATACGCAGTATTTT CASSPSPLARDTQYF
TRBJ1-5 many TRBD1 TRBV4-1 TGCGCCAGCAGCCATTATTATTCCCCGGGACAGGTAAATCAGCCCCAGCATTTT CASSHYYSPGQVNQPQHF
TRBJ2-3 NA NA TRBV12-3/TRBV12-4 TGTGCCAGCAGTCAGGCCACGCTATCGGATACGCAGTATTTT CASSQATLSDTQYF
TRBJ2-1 many NA TRBV11-2 TGTGCCAGCAGCCCGAGGACAGAATACAATGAGCAGTTCTTC CASSPRTEYNEQFF
TRBJ1-1 few NA TRBV5-1 TGCGCCAGCAGCTTGGGAAGGGATAGTGAAGCTTTCTTT CASSLGRDSEAFF
TRBJ2-7 many TRBD1 TRBV12-3/TRBV12-4 TGTGCCAGCAGTTTAGATAGGGGGCCATACGAGCAGTACTTC CASSLDRGPYEQYF
TRBJ1-2 NA NA TRBV7-9 TGTGCCAGCAGCACAGGGTGGGCGGGGGCTAACTATGGCTACACCTTC CASSTGWAGANYGYTF
TRBJ2-3 many NA TRBV6-1 TGTGCCAGCAGTGCACAGGGCTTGGGCACAGATACGCAGTATTTT CASSAQGLGTDTQYF
TRBJ1-4 NA NA TRBV3-1 TGTGCCAGCAGCCAATGGGCGCAGGGGAACGAAAAACTGTTTTTT CASSQWAQGNEKLFF
TRBJ2-2 medium-sized NA TRBV12-3/TRBV12-4 TGTGCCAGCAGGGGACTCGCGTTGGAGCTGTTTTTT CASRGLALELFF
TRBJ2-5 many NA TRBV3-1 TGTGCCAGCAGCCAAGATTCCTTAGGGACACGTAAGACCCAGTACTTC CASSQDSLGTRKTQYF
TRBJ1-2 many NA TRBV12-3/TRBV12-4 TGTGCCAGCAGGCCCGGGGGGGCGGGCTATGGCTACACCTTC CASRPGGAGYGYTF
TRBJ1-2 many NA TRBV6-1 TGTGCCAGCAGCAGGGACTATGGCTACACCTTC CASSRDYGYTF
TRBJ1-1 few TRBD1 TRBV12-3/TRBV12-4 TGTGCCAGCAGTAACAGGGGTATAGACACTGAAGCTTTCTTT CASSNRGIDTEAFF
TRBJ2-7 many NA TRBV15 TGTGCCACCTCAGGACAGCTGGGGGTCCTGTCCGAGCAGTACTTC CATSGQLGVLSEQYF
TRBJ2-7 NA NA TRBV20-1 TGCAGTGCTAGAGCCTACGAGCAGTACTTC CSARAYEQYF
TRBJ2-1 many NA TRBV7-6 TGTGCCAGCAGCTTACGGGGGCGGGAGGAGCAGTTCTTC CASSLRGREEQFF
TRBJ1-1 NA NA TRBV4-1 TGCGCCAGCAGCCCACGGTGGAACACTGAAGCTTTCTTT CASSPRWNTEAFF
TRBJ1-1 many NA TRBV5-4 TGTGCCAGCAGCTTGGCAATGGGCTTCACTGAAGCTTTCTTT CASSLAMGFTEAFF
TRBJ2-1 NA NA TRBV7-9 TGTGCCAGCAGCTTAACAGGGTCCTACAATGAGCAGTTCTTC CASSLTGSYNEQFF
TRBJ2-7 NA NA TRBV29-1 TGCAGCGCCGGAGGGGGGGCTAGGTCCTACGAGCAGTACTTC CSAGGGARSYEQYF
TRBJ2-3 few NA TRBV15 TGTGCCACCAGCAGAGATACGAGCTGGAGATCCGCAGATACGCAGTATTTT CATSRDTSWRSADTQYF
TRBJ2-4 many NA TRBV28 TGTGCCAGCAGTTTTGGGGTGGCCAAAAACATTCAGTACTTC CASSFGVAKNIQYF
TRBJ1-1 few NA TRBV10-2 TGCGCCAGCAGATTGGACATACTGAACACTGAAGCTTTCTTT CASRLDILNTEAFF
TRBJ2-3 many NA TRBV6-5 TGTGCCAGCAGTCGGAGGGGGAGCTCTACAGATACGCAGTATTTT CASSRRGSSTDTQYF
TRBJ2-5 NA TRBD2 TRBV9 TGTGCCAGCAGCGTAGGCTCCCTAGCGGGGCAAGAGACCCAGTACTTC CASSVGSLAGQETQYF
TRBJ1-5 many TRBD1 TRBV20-1 TGCAGTGCTAGAGATCCGCTTAGGACAGGGTTGAGGAGCAATCAGCCCCAGCATTTT CSARDPLRTGLRSNQPQHF
TRBJ1-6 NA NA TRBV7-9 TGTGCCAGCAGGAGTGGAGGGGCCCGAAATTCACCCCTCCACTTT CASRSGGARNSPLHF
TRBJ2-7 NA TRBD1 TRBV7-9 TGTGCCAGCAGCTTAGGACAGGGGGTCGACGAGCAGTACTTC CASSLGQGVDEQYF
TRBJ2-1 NA TRBD2 TRBV12-3/TRBV12-4 TGTGCCAGCAGTCTGCGGATGACTAGCAGAAGCTCCTACAATGAGCAGTTCTTC CASSLRMTSRSSYNEQFF
TRBJ2-3 few TRBD1 TRBV12-3/TRBV12-4 TGTGCCAGCACCCGCTTGGGACAGGTAACAGATACGCAGTATTTT CASTRLGQVTDTQYF
TRBJ2-5 few NA TRBV25-1 TGTGCCAGCAGTGAATCGAACAGATACCAAGAGACCCAGTACTTC CASSESNRYQETQYF
TRBJ2-7 many TRBD1 TRBV6-6 TGTGCCAGCAGCGAATTCGACAGGGGGCTTTACGAGCAGTACTTC CASSEFDRGLYEQYF
TRBJ2-5 many NA TRBV20-1 TGCAGTGCAGAGAAGCAAGAGACCCAGTACTTC CSAEKQETQYF
TRBJ2-7 many NA TRBV29-1 TGCAGCGTTGAGACAACATACTACGAGCAGTACTTC CSVETTYYEQYF
TRBJ1-1 NA NA TRBV13 TGTGCCAGCAGCACCAAAGGGGAGGGGTTGCGTATGAACACTGAAGCTTTCTTT CASSTKGEGLRMNTEAFF
TRBJ2-7 many NA TRBV20-1 TGCAGTGCTTTACGGGCAGGGGTTGAGCAGTACTTC CSALRAGVEQYF